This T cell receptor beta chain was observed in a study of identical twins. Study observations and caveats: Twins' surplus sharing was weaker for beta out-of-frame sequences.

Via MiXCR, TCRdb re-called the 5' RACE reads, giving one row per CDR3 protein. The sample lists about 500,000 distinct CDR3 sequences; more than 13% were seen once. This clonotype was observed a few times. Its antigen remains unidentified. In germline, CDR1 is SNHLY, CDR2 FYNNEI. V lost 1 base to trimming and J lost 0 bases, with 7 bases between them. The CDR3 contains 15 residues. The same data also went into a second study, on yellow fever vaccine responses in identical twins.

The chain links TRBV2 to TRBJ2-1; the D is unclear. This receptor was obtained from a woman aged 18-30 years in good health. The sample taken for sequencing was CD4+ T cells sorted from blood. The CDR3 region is CASSEGPSSYNEQFF. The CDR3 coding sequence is TGTGCCAGCAGTGAAGGACCCAGCTCCTACAATGAGCAGTTCTTC.